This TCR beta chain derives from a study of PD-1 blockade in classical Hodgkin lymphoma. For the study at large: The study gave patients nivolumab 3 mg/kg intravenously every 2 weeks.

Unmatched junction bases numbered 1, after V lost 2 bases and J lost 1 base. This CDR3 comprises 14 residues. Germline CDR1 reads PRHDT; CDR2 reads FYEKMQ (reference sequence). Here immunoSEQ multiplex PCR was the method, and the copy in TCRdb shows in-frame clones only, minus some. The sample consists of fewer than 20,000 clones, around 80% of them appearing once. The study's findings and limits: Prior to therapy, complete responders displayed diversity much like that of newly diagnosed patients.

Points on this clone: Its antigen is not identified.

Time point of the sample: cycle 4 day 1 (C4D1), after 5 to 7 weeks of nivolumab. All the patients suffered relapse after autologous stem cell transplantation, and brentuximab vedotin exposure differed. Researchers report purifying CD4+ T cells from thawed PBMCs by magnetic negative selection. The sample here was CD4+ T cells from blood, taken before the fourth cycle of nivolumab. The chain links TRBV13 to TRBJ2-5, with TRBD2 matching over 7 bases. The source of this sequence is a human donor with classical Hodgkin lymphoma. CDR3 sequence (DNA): TGTGCCAGCAGCTTACTAGCGGCCCAAGAGACCCAGTACTTC. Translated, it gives CASSLLAAQETQYF.